The sequence of this T cell receptor beta chain was determined in a study of identical twins. From the 5' RACE reads, TCRdb called clonotypes with MiXCR, one entry per CDR3 protein. The sample has fewer than 900,000 distinct CDR3 sequences, approximately 18% seen once. The CDR3 is made up of 17 amino acids. The V and J ends lost 2 bases and 0 bases respectively, with 17 bases between them. The same data also went into a second study, on T cells expressing NK-cell markers.

This sequence joins TRBV12-3 or TRBV12-4 and TRBJ2-7, with a weak D call TRBD2 (6 bases). The clonotype was recovered from a woman between 18 and 30 years old in good health. The sequenced sample was PBMCs. CDR3: CASSLSFRGTRSYEQYF. DNA of the CDR3: TGTGCCAGCAGTTTATCGTTTAGAGGGACTCGCTCCTACGAGCAGTACTTC.